These 20 T cell receptor beta chains share one sample of origin, sequenced in a study of blood T cells in healthy people across ages. Then a second PCR, running about 6 to 12 cycles, was carried out with a sample-barcoded 5' primer and a J-beta primer mix. Via MiXCR, TCRdb re-called the 5' RACE reads, giving one row per CDR3 protein. This repertoire shows around 1,600,000 distinct CDR3 sequences, 35% to 45% found once; its top ten account for 4%. What was sequenced was blood. These receptors were taken from a woman aged 18-35 years in good health.

This clonotype was seen more than once but under ten times. The chain joins TRBV7-8 to TRBJ1-4, with a tentative D call TRBD1 (5 bases). The CDR3 loop spans 15 amino acids. Trimming left V 1 base short and J 6 bases short, with 12 bases between. The germline CDR1 and CDR2 sequences are SGHVS and FQNEAQ. The CDR3 bases are TGTGCCAGCAGCTTAGGGGGGAATGTGGATGAAAAACTGTTTTTT. Protein: CASSLGGNVDEKLFF.

This clonotype was picked up a small number of times. This sequence joins TRBV16 and TRBJ1-4, with D hard to call. CDR1 is KGHSY and CDR2 is FQNENV in the germline V gene. CDR3 length: 12 amino acids. Trimming shortened V by 0 bases and J by 16 bases, and 12 bases separated the two germline ends. The chain's CDR3 is CASSQSNDPRFF. Written as DNA, the CDR3 is TGTGCCAGCAGCCAATCCAACGACCCCAGGTTTTTT.

This clonotype was seen a few times. V and J are TRBV7-2 and TRBJ1-1, with D perhaps TRBD1 (6 bases). V was shortened by 5 bases and J by 1 base, with 11 bases between the two germline ends. Germline values: CDR1 SGHTA, CDR2 FQGNSA. CDR3 length equals 14 residues. The CDR3 DNA follows: TGTGCCAGCAGCCGCGAGACAGGGAACACTGAAGCTTTCTTT. Translating it yields CASSRETGNTEAFF.

The gene calls are TRBV9 and TRBJ1-2; TRBD1 is a possible D gene (5 bases). The CDR3 consists of 15 residues. CDR1 is SGDLS and CDR2 is YYNGEE in the germline V gene. Trimming took 4 bases from V and 1 from J, leaving 14 bases between them. The CDR3 region has the DNA TGTGCCAGCAGCCTATCTTGGGACGGTAACTATGGCTACACCTTC. As protein: CASSLSWDGNYGYTF.

The V and J genes are TRBV10-3 and TRBJ2-2; 8 positions match TRBD2. The germline gives CDR1 ENHRY, CDR2 SYGVKD. CDR3 length equals 16 residues. V gave up 0 bases and J gave up 4 bases; unmatched junction bases: 4. The CDR3 DNA reads as TGTGCCATCAGTGAGTCCACTAGCGGAGGCACCGGGGAGCTGTTTTTT. Protein product: CAISESTSGGTGELFF.

In this sample, this clonotype turned up a few times. The genes are TRBV6-2 or TRBV6-3 and TRBJ2-2; no clear D gene. This CDR3 has 16 amino acids. V lost 5 bases, J lost 4 bases, and 17 bases lay in between. Germline V gene lookup returns CDR1 MNHEY and CDR2 SVGEGT. This CDR3 is CASSLPGDLSTGELFF. The CDR3 DNA reads as TGTGCCAGCAGTCTCCCAGGTGATCTGAGCACCGGGGAGCTGTTTTTT.

A few counts support this clonotype. V gene TRBV5-1 combines with J gene TRBJ2-5; 8 bases align to TRBD2. V gave up 1 base and J gave up 1 base; unmatched junction bases: 6. The germline gives CDR1 SGHRS, CDR2 YFSETQ. The CDR3 length is 16 residues. In DNA, the CDR3 is TGCGCCAGCAGCTTGACGACTAGCGAGCTCCAAGAGACCCAGTACTTC. Its translation is CASSLTTSELQETQYF.

This rearrangement joins TRBV7-6 to TRBJ1-5; D is possibly TRBD1 (5 bases). The germline V gene encodes CDR1 SGHVS and CDR2 FNYEAQ. Deletions cut 1 base from V and 6 bases from J, with 10 bases between. This CDR3 is built from 14 residues. The chain's CDR3 is CASSLELGVQPQHF. The CDR3 nucleotides are TGTGCCAGCAGCTTAGAACTGGGGGTTCAGCCCCAGCATTTT.

The sample holds a few counts of this clonotype. The CDR3 DNA follows: TGCAGCGTTCGCCCCCCCAACACTGAAGCTTTCTTT. Protein sequence: CSVRPPNTEAFF. This chain links TRBV29-1 with TRBJ1-1; no clear D. V shed 5 bases and J shed 2 bases, with 9 bases lying between them. The length of the CDR3 is 12 residues. Germline loops: CDR1 SQVTM, CDR2 ANQGSEA. Filled out from reference TRBV29-1 and TRBJ1-1, the complete variable domain reads SAVISQKPSRDICQRGTSLTIQCQVDSQVTMMFWYRQQPGQSLTLIATANQGSEATYESGFVIDKFPISRPNLTFSTLTVSNMSPEDSSIYLCSVRPPNTEAFFGQGTRLTVV.

This clonotype was detected a few times. This chain links TRBV20-1 with TRBJ1-2; D remains unclear. Germline V gives CDR1 DFQATT, CDR2 SNEGSKA (reference sequence). V lost 8 bases and J lost 2, with 15 bases in between. The CDR3 has 13 amino acids. The CDR3 DNA is TGCAGTCCCGTGGGAGGCCCGAACTATGGCTACACCTTC. It specifies CSPVGGPNYGYTF.

The rearrangement links TRBV5-4 to TRBJ1-2; possibly TRBD1 for D (5 bases). V dropped 0 bases and J dropped 10 bases, with 13 bases sitting between them. From germline, CDR1 is SGHNT and CDR2 YYREEE (reference sequence). The CDR3 has 13 amino acids. CDR3: CASSLVEGTYYTF. Written as DNA, the CDR3 is TGTGCCAGCAGCTTGGTGGAAGGGACTTACTACACCTTC.

This sequence joins TRBV28 and TRBJ1-2, with TRBD1 identical over 10 bases. CDR3 size: 17 residues. V was pared by 6 bases and J by 3 bases, with 13 bases of the junction left unmatched. The germline V gene has CDR1 MDHEN and CDR2 SYDVKM. CDR3 DNA: TGTGCCAGCAGCACCCGGGCGGGGGACAGGGGAGACTATGGCTACACCTTC. Its translation is CASSTRAGDRGDYGYTF.

This rearrangement joins TRBV21-1 to TRBJ2-3; the table's TRBD2 call for D was not verified on the DNA. TRBV21-1 is recorded as a pseudogene. The length of the CDR3 is 16 residues. CDR3 coding DNA: TGTGCCAGCAGCCCCCCGGGACGAGCGGGGGAAAATACGCAGTATTTT. Amino acid sequence: CASSPPGRAGENTQYF.

This clonotype was seen only once. The chain combines TRBV5-1 with TRBJ2-2; TRBD1 is a possible D gene (5 bases). The CDR3 runs to 14 residues. The ends were cut back, 5 bases at V and 5 bases at J, with 13 bases in the middle. The germline gives CDR1 SGHRS, CDR2 YFSETQ. CDR3 region: CASRGASVTGELFF. CDR3 nucleotide sequence: TGCGCCAGCAGAGGGGCTTCGGTAACCGGGGAGCTGTTTTTT.

This clonotype was detected once. This sequence joins TRBV20-1 and TRBJ1-2, with D possibly being TRBD1 (6 bases). Trimming took off 3 bases at V and 1 base at J, with 12 bases between the two ends. The CDR3 is 14 amino acids. Germline-derived CDR1 and CDR2 are DFQATT and SNEGSKA (reference sequence). The CDR3 reads CSASAAGVNYGYTF. The CDR3 DNA reads as TGCAGTGCTAGCGCTGCAGGGGTTAACTATGGCTACACCTTC.

The CDR3 loop is CASSFAGVAGANVLTF. The CDR3, as DNA: TGTGCCAGCAGCTTTGCGGGAGTTGCTGGGGCCAACGTCCTGACTTTC. This chain links TRBV5-4 with TRBJ2-6, with 7 bases identical to TRBD2. V was pared by 2 bases and J by 2 bases, with 4 bases of the junction left unmatched. Germline CDR1 and CDR2: SGHNT and YYREEE (reference sequence). The CDR3 extends over 16 amino acids. The full variable domain, rest sourced from reference TRBV5-4 and TRBJ2-6, is ETGVTQSPTHLIKTRGQQVTLRCSSQSGHNTVSWYQQALGQGPQFIFQYYREEENGRGNFPPRFSGLQFPNYSSELNVNALELDDSALYLCASSFAGVAGANVLTFGAGSRLTVL.

The V and J genes are TRBV3-1 and TRBJ2-2; a possible D gene is TRBD1 (6 bases). Germline V gene data show CDR1 as LGHDT and CDR2 as YNNKEL (reference sequence). This CDR3 spans 16 amino acids. Trimming took 3 bases from V and 2 from J, leaving 13 bases between them. The CDR3 region has the DNA TGTGCCAGCAGCCACAAGACAGGCAAAAACACCGGGGAGCTGTTTTTT. The encoded protein is CASSHKTGKNTGELFF.

The chain uses TRBV29-1 and TRBJ2-5; 8 positions agree with TRBD1. The CDR3 covers 13 residues. Trimming removed 3 bases from V and 3 bases from J; junction bases left unmatched: 3. CDR1 SQVTM and CDR2 ANQGSEA come from the germline V gene. The CDR3 loop is CSVEPGGKETQYF. DNA of the CDR3: TGCAGCGTTGAGCCAGGGGGCAAAGAGACCCAGTACTTC.

This clonotype has only a few counts. The chain combines TRBV3-1 with TRBJ2-4, with a possible D match to TRBD1 (6 bases). Trimming cost V 2 bases and J 13 bases, with 30 bases left between them. Germline CDR1 is LGHDT and CDR2 is YNNKEL (reference sequence). The CDR3 has 18 residues. CDR3 bases: TGTGCCAGCAGCCAACCAGCAGGGGCTAACTCCTACGTTAGTGGGCAGTACTTC. Its protein product is CASSQPAGANSYVSGQYF.

This clonotype was counted between two and nine times. The chain is built from TRBV29-1 and TRBJ1-1; tentative D call: TRBD1 (6 bases). From germline, CDR1 is SQVTM and CDR2 ANQGSEA. The CDR3 sequence is 12 residues long. V was shortened by 7 bases and J by 6 bases, with 15 bases between the two germline ends. The chain's CDR3 is CSGEQGGAEAFF. The DNA for the CDR3 is TGCAGCGGGGAACAGGGAGGCGCTGAAGCTTTCTTT.